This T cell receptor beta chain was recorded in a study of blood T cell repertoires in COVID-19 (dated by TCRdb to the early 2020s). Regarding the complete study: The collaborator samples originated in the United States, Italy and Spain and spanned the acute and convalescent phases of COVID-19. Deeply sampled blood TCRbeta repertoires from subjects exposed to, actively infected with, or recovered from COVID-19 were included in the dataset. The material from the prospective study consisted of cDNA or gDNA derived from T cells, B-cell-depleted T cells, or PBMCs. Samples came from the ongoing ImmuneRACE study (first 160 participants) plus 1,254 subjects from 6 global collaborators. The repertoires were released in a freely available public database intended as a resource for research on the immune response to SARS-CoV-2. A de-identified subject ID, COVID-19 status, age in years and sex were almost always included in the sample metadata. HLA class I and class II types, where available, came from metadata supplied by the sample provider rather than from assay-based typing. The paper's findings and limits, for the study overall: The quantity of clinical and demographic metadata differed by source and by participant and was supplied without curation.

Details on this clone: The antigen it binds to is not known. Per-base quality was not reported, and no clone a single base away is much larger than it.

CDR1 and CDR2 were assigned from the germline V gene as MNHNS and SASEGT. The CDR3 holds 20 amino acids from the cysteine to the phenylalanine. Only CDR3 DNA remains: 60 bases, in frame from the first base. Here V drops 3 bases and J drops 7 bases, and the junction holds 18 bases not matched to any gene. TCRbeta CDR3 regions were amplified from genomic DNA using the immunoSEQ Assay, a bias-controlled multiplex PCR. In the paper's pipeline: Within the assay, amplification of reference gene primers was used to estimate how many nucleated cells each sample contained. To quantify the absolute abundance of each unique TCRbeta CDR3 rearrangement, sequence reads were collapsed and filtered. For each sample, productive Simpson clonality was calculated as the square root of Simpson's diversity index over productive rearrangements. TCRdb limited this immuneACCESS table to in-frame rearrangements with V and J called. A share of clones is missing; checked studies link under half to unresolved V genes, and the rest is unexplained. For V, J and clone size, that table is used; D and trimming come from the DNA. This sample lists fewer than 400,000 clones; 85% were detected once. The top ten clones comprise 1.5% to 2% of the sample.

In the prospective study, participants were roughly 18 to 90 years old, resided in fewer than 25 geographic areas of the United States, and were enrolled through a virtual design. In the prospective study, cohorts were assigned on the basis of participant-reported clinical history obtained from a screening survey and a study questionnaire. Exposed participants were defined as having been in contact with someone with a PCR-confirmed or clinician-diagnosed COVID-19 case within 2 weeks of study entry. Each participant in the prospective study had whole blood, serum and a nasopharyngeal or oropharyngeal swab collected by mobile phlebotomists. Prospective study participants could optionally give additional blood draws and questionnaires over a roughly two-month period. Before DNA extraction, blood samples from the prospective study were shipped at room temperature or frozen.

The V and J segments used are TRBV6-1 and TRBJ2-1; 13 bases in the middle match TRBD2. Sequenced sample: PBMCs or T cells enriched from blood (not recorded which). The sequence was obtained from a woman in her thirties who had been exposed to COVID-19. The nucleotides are TGTGCCAGCAGTGACCCCTTGGCGGGGGCCAAGACTAGCGGGAGGAATGAGCAGTTCTTC. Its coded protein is CASSDPLAGAKTSGRNEQFF.